Below, 25 T cell receptor beta chains from the same sample are listed, as sequenced in a study of CD8 T cells in ankylosing spondylitis. General study points: Apparently characteristic of ankylosing spondylitis blood was a TCR beta motif (about eight highly homologous variants).

These receptors' antigens are unknown. TCRdb redid the calling of the 5' RACE reads with MiXCR, one entry per CDR3 protein. Of 470,000 or so distinct CDR3 sequences listed, roughly a quarter are singletons. The sequenced sample consisted of blood, either unsorted or a sorted T cell fraction (not recorded which). The source is a male donor with ankylosing spondylitis.

In this sample, this clonotype turned up a few times. V and J are TRBV7-9 and TRBJ1-1, with D hard to call. Looked up from germline, CDR1 is SEHNR and CDR2 is FQNEAQ (reference sequence). The CDR3 sequence is 14 residues long. Trimming took off 5 bases at V and 6 bases at J, with 16 bases between the two ends. The CDR3 DNA reads TGTGCCAGCAGCCCCACAGCCATCGGTGCTGAAGCTTTCTTT. Amino acid sequence: CASSPTAIGAEAFF. Looking up the rest from reference TRBV7-9 and TRBJ1-1 gives the full variable domain: DTGVSQNPRHKITKRGQNVTFRCDPISEHNRLYWYRQTLGQGPEFLTYFQNEAQLEKSRLLSDRFSAERPKGSFSTLEIQRTEQGDSAMYLCASSPTAIGAEAFFGQGTRLTVV.

There are a few counts of this clonotype. The chain links TRBV15 to TRBJ1-2; a weak D match, TRBD1 (6 bases). The CDR3 totals 16 residues. The V end lost 0 bases, the J end lost 4 bases, and 15 bases lay between the germline ends. The germline CDR1 and CDR2 sequences are LNHNV and YYDKDF (reference sequence). CDR3 region: CATSRDKAQGSYGYTF. CDR3 nucleotide sequence: TGTGCCACCAGCAGAGATAAGGCTCAGGGGAGCTATGGCTACACCTTC.

This chain connects TRBV20-1 to TRBJ2-1; 9 positions match TRBD2. This CDR3 comprises 13 residues. Per germline, CDR1 DFQATT and CDR2 SNEGSKA (reference sequence). The J segment lost 4 bases and the V segment lost 8 bases, leaving 6 bases of the junction unmatched. The CDR3 nucleotides read TGCAGTTTCCCGGGACTAGCTTACAATGAGCAGTTCTTC. Translating gives CSFPGLAYNEQFF.

The V gene is TRBV5-1, the J gene TRBJ2-2, with TRBD1 matching over 9 bases. The CDR3 has 15 residues. V was clipped by 6 bases and J by 4 bases; unmatched bases: 7. In germline, CDR1 is SGHRS, CDR2 YFSETQ. CDR3 amino acids: CASIPGTGTTGELFF. The CDR3 DNA reads as TGCGCCAGCATCCCCGGGACAGGGACCACCGGGGAGCTGTTTTTT. The full variable domain, in which reference TRBV5-1 and TRBJ2-2 provide the parts outside the CDR3, is KAGVTQTPRYLIKTRGQQVTLSCSPISGHRSVSWYQQTPGQGLQFLFEYFSETQRNKGNFPGRFSGRQFSNSRSEMNVSTLELGDSALYLCASIPGTGTTGELFFGEGSRLTVL.

The rearrangement links TRBV11-2 to TRBJ2-5; perhaps TRBD2 as D (6 bases). Germline lookup yields CDR1 SGHAT and CDR2 FQNNGV. The CDR3 covers 17 residues. V was clipped by 2 bases and J by 1 base, with 17 bases between them. The CDR3 spells CASSLNGSGGAQETQYF. The CDR3 DNA follows: TGTGCCAGCAGCTTAAATGGTAGCGGAGGGGCCCAAGAGACCCAGTACTTC.

The chain combines TRBV20-1 with TRBJ1-5; D perhaps matches TRBD1 (6 bases). There are 17 residues in the CDR3. Trimming removed 3 bases from V and 0 bases from J, with 18 bases in between. Germline-derived CDR1 and CDR2 are DFQATT and SNEGSKA (reference sequence). The CDR3 DNA reads as TGCAGTGCTAGTGGGGCGGCAGGGGATTATAGCAATCAGCCCCAGCATTTT. Its translation: CSASGAAGDYSNQPQHF.

The chain recombines TRBV7-6 with TRBJ1-2; 10 positions match TRBD1. The germline CDR1 and CDR2 sequences are SGHVS and FNYEAQ. This CDR3 has 14 amino acids. Unmatched junction bases numbered 3, after V lost 1 base and J lost 7 bases. The CDR3 loop reads CASSLGTGGGGYTF. As DNA, the CDR3 is TGTGCCAGCAGCTTAGGGACAGGGGGTGGTGGCTACACCTTC.

The chain links TRBV6-5 to TRBJ1-4; D ambiguous. The CDR3 contains 19 residues. Per germline, CDR1 MNHEY and CDR2 SVGAGI. Trimming stripped 0 bases from V and 2 bases from J, with 19 bases between. The CDR3 spells CASSYSNTPYSGTNEKLFF. As DNA, the CDR3 is TGTGCCAGCAGTTACTCGAACACCCCTTACTCCGGTACTAATGAAAAACTGTTTTTT.

The gene calls are TRBV29-1 and TRBJ1-1; D is uncertain. The V end was cut by 8 bases, the J end by 0 bases, with 13 bases between. There are 13 residues in the CDR3. Per the germline V gene, CDR1 is SQVTM and CDR2 is ANQGSEA. Here the CDR3 DNA reads TGCAGCCTTCGAACGGGCTTGAACACTGAAGCTTTCTTT. It translates to CSLRTGLNTEAFF.

The rearrangement links TRBV11-2 to TRBJ1-1, with D uncertain. Trimming stripped 2 bases from V and 6 bases from J, with 10 bases between. CDR3 length: 13 residues. The germline V gene has CDR1 SGHAT and CDR2 FQNNGV. The CDR3 is CASSLLYRSEAFF. The DNA for the CDR3 is TGTGCCAGCAGCTTATTATACAGATCTGAAGCTTTCTTT. The complete variable domain, with remaining parts taken from reference TRBV11-2 and TRBJ1-1, reads EAGVAQSPRYKIIEKRQSVAFWCNPISGHATLYWYQQILGQGPKLLIQFQNNGVVDDSQLPKDRFSAERLKGVDSTLKIQPAKLEDSAVYLCASSLLYRSEAFFGQGTRLTVV.

The rearrangement links TRBV24-1 to TRBJ2-7, with D possibly matching TRBD2 (5 bases). The V and J ends lost 3 bases and 7 bases respectively, with 12 bases between them. This CDR3 comprises 13 residues. Germline loops: CDR1 KGHDR, CDR2 SFDVKD. CDR3 in amino acids: CATSDPSWEEQYF. For the CDR3, the DNA is TGTGCCACCAGTGATCCCTCTTGGGAGGAGCAGTACTTC.

The V call is TRBV12-3 or TRBV12-4, the J call TRBJ1-2; D remains unclear. The V end lost 1 base, the J end lost 5 bases, and 8 bases lay between the germline ends. CDR3 length equals 13 residues. Here the CDR3 DNA reads TGTGCCAGCAGTTTAGGGCAGATTTATGGCTACACCTTC. It translates to CASSLGQIYGYTF.

This clonotype has only a few counts. The V and J genes are TRBV3-1 and TRBJ2-1; TRBD2 matches 9 bases. The ends lost 0 bases at V and 13 bases at J; junction bases unmatched: 10. The CDR3 totals 15 residues. The germline gives CDR1 LGHDT, CDR2 YNNKEL (reference sequence). The CDR3 spells CASSQESGTSSVQFF. CDR3 sequence (DNA): TGTGCCAGCAGCCAAGAGAGCGGGACTAGCAGCGTCCAGTTCTTC.

This clonotype was observed a few times. V usage is TRBV7-2 and J usage is TRBJ2-3; TRBD2 matches 7 bases. Looked up from germline, CDR1 is SGHTA and CDR2 is FQGNSA. The V gene end was trimmed by 4 bases and the J gene end by 7 bases; junction bases not matched to a gene: 8. This CDR3 has 14 amino acids. The CDR3 protein is CASSSPNSGYTQYF. The CDR3 coding sequence is TGTGCCAGCAGCTCTCCGAATAGCGGGTATACGCAGTATTTT.

The chain combines TRBV29-1 with TRBJ2-7; D unclear. The V gene lost 5 bases and the J gene lost 5 bases, with 16 bases spanning the gap. The germline V gene encodes CDR1 SQVTM and CDR2 ANQGSEA. The CDR3 is made up of 13 amino acids. The CDR3, as DNA: TGCAGCGTTACGGGCTTTTTAACCGACGAGCAGTACTTC. Protein: CSVTGFLTDEQYF.

This clonotype appeared many times. The gene calls are TRBV12-3 or TRBV12-4 and TRBJ1-4, with TRBD1 as a possible D gene (5 bases). Trimming shortened V by 4 bases and J by 7 bases, and 13 bases separated the two germline ends. This CDR3 is built from 14 residues. CDR3 amino acids: CASSSRVWGEKLFF. The DNA for the CDR3 is TGTGCCAGCAGTTCCAGGGTCTGGGGTGAAAAACTGTTTTTT.

This clonotype showed up just a few times. The rearrangement joins TRBV24-1 to TRBJ2-1, with 11 bases fitting TRBD2. The germline gives CDR1 KGHDR, CDR2 SFDVKD. With 3 bases clipped from V and 4 bases from J, the junction kept 4 bases outside the gene matches. The CDR3 is made up of 16 amino acids. The CDR3 DNA is TGTGCCACCAGTGATCTTGGGACTAGCGGATACAATGAGCAGTTCTTC. It translates to CATSDLGTSGYNEQFF.

The chain recombines TRBV16 with TRBJ1-1, with a possible D match to TRBD1 (6 bases). Germline values: CDR1 KGHSY, CDR2 FQNENV. CDR3 length equals 15 residues. With 4 bases removed from V and 6 bases from J, the gap between germline ends came to 18 bases. CDR3: CASSPPWTDGAEAFF. The CDR3 DNA sequence: TGTGCCAGCAGCCCCCCGTGGACAGACGGGGCTGAAGCTTTCTTT. Full variable domain (outside the CDR3, taken from reference TRBV16 and TRBJ1-1): GEEVAQTPKHLVRGEGQKAKLYCAPIKGHSYVFWYQQVLKNEFKFLISFQNENVFDETGMPKERFSAKCLPNSPCSLEIQATKLEDSAVYFCASSPPWTDGAEAFFGQGTRLTVV.

This clonotype has only a few counts. The rearrangement uses TRBV20-1 and TRBJ1-2; D call uncertain. Trimming shortened V by 3 bases and J by 3 bases, and 8 bases separated the two germline ends. The germline V gene encodes CDR1 DFQATT and CDR2 SNEGSKA (reference sequence). This CDR3 comprises 12 residues. The chain's CDR3 is CSARMGDYGYTF. In DNA form, the CDR3 reads TGCAGTGCTAGGATGGGTGACTATGGCTACACCTTC.

This clonotype came up a few times. The chain couples TRBV29-1 to TRBJ2-1; 7 positions agree with TRBD1. Germline V gives CDR1 SQVTM, CDR2 ANQGSEA. There are 13 residues in the CDR3. With 7 bases clipped from V and 3 bases from J, the junction kept 6 bases outside the gene matches. CDR3 DNA: TGCAGCGCTGGCCGGGACAGCTACAATGAGCAGTTCTTC. Translating gives CSAGRDSYNEQFF.

The rearrangement uses TRBV9 and TRBJ1-4; no reliable D call. There are 14 residues in the CDR3. Trimming removed 0 bases at V and 6 bases at J, with 9 bases between. CDR1 and CDR2 from the germline V gene are SGDLS and YYNGEE. The CDR3: CASSVGGSHEKLFF. CDR3 in DNA: TGTGCCAGCAGCGTAGGAGGTAGCCATGAAAAACTGTTTTTT.

This clonotype was picked up a small number of times. The V call is TRBV7-2, the J call TRBJ2-1; D possibly corresponds to TRBD1 (6 bases). The CDR3 is 14 residues long. Germline V CDR1 and CDR2: SGHTA, FQGNSA. V lost 3 bases and J 6 bases, leaving 12 bases between the germline ends. CDR3 in amino acids: CASSFRGSGNEQFF. The CDR3 DNA reads TGTGCCAGCAGCTTTAGGGGGTCTGGCAATGAGCAGTTCTTC.

This clonotype was detected a few times. The J gene is TRBJ2-1, the V gene TRBV7-2; 11 nucleotides agree with TRBD2. Germline CDR1 SGHTA, CDR2 FQGNSA. There are 17 residues in the CDR3. V shed 5 bases and J 9 bases; nucleotides not matched to a gene: 15. CDR3 DNA sequence: TGTGCCAGCAGCCCCCAGAGTGGTAGCGGGAGGGCCGGTGAGCAGTTCTTC. Translation gives CASSPQSGSGRAGEQFF.

The chain couples TRBV7-9 to TRBJ1-4; 11 positions agree with TRBD1. This CDR3 region has 16 residues. After removal of 5 bases from V and 6 bases from J, the junction contained 8 bases not matched to a gene. Per germline, CDR1 SEHNR and CDR2 FQNEAQ (reference sequence). The CDR3 region has the DNA TGTGCCAGCAGCCCAAGCCCGGGACAGGGGGATGAAAAACTGTTTTTT. Protein product: CASSPSPGQGDEKLFF. The complete variable domain, with remaining parts taken from reference TRBV7-9 and TRBJ1-4, reads DTGVSQNPRHKITKRGQNVTFRCDPISEHNRLYWYRQTLGQGPEFLTYFQNEAQLEKSRLLSDRFSAERPKGSFSTLEIQRTEQGDSAMYLCASSPSPGQGDEKLFFGSGTQLSVL.

This clonotype has more than one count but fewer than ten. The gene calls are TRBV3-1 and TRBJ1-1, with 8 bases matching TRBD1. J lost 11 bases, V lost 3 bases, and 11 bases had no gene match. The germline V gene has CDR1 LGHDT and CDR2 YNNKEL (reference sequence). The CDR3 sequence is 14 residues long. CDR3: CASSQRGTGLWAFF. As DNA, the CDR3 is TGTGCCAGCAGCCAGCGCGGGACAGGTCTTTGGGCTTTCTTT.